Ten or more counts support the clone carrying this TCR beta chain. Its antigen is as yet unknown. The entry originates in a study of T cells in Graves' hyperthyroidism and ophthalmopathy. J lost 7 bases, V lost 5 bases, and 5 bases had no gene match. From germline, CDR1 is DFQATT and CDR2 SNEGSKA (reference sequence). The length of the CDR3 is 13 residues. The investigators amplified TCR beta CDR3 regions from RNA transcripts. First-round RT-PCR of the TCR CDR3 relied on the HTBI primer set. From the multiplex PCR reads, TCRdb called clonotypes with MiXCR, one entry per CDR3 protein. Seen here are 100,000 to 140,000 distinct CDR3 sequences, about 15% observed once, and the top ten hold around two fifths. General study results and limits: Most thyroid clonotypes that were expanded above 0.001 also turned up in blood.

The study defined stable Graves' hyperthyroidism as no ophthalmopathy progression within 18 months. Exclusions: uncontrolled infection, other autoimmune disease, pregnancy, lactation. Used for diagnoses were clinical symptoms, serum thyroxine and TRAb, thyroid ultrasound and orbital computed tomography. This TCR came from a woman aged 50 to 60 with Graves' hyperthyroidism. The gene calls are TRBV20-1 and TRBJ1-5; 10 bases map to TRBD1. Source material: blood. CDR3 DNA sequence: TGCAGTGCTTCGGGACAGGGGCGCCAGCCCCAGCATTTT. Encoded protein: CSASGQGRQPQHF.